Sequencing of this T cell receptor beta chain was carried out in a study of blood T cell repertoires in COVID-19. Across the whole study: In each case, the material was cDNA or gDNA derived from T cells, B-cell-depleted T cells, or PBMCs.

Germline CDR1 SGHTA, CDR2 FQGTGA. The CDR3 covers 15 residues. V dropped 8 bases and J dropped 7 bases, with 21 bases sitting between them. In its sample, this clone was seen once. The protocol was immunoSEQ multiplex PCR, while the TCRdb copy is restricted to in-frame clones and leaves out a portion. The data show around 25,000 clones, 90% to 95% seen once. Sequencing was performed on peripheral blood. The source is a human donor with active COVID-19. The donor label of this sample is uncertain. V and J are TRBV7-3 and TRBJ2-1; the D gene is possibly TRBD2 (6 bases). The CDR3 loop reads CASGGAGTMGNEQFF. CDR3 bases: TGTGCCAGCGGCGGGGCGGGGACCATGGGGAATGAGCAGTTCTTC.